This T cell receptor beta chain was retrieved from a study of OX40 agonist ivuxolimab in advanced cancers. This clone was counted between two and nine times. Sequencing used immunoSEQ multiplex PCR; TCRdb keeps in-frame clones, though not all of them. The table lists more than 25,000 clones, around 75% of them singletons. Germline-derived CDR1 and CDR2 are MGHDK and SYGVNS. V lost 4 bases, J lost 7 bases, and 10 bases lay in between. The length of the CDR3 is 12 residues. The receptor was isolated from an adult with an advanced solid tumor such as melanoma, head and neck, liver or kidney cancer. This rearrangement joins TRBV25-1 to TRBJ1-2, with D maybe TRBD1 (5 bases). This sample comprised CD4+ or CD8+ T cells sorted from blood, obtained in a trial of the OX40 agonist ivuxolimab. The CDR3 loop is CASSVSTAGYTF. The CDR3 coding sequence is TGTGCCAGCAGTGTGTCGACAGCTGGCTACACCTTC.